Listed here is a single T cell receptor (beta chain). What it recognizes is unknown. Deletions cut 7 bases from V and 3 bases from J, with 18 bases between. CDR3 length equals 15 residues. Germline V gene data show CDR1 as WSHSY and CDR2 as SAAADI. The data were taken from a study of shared clonotypes between healthy human individuals. Overall study results and limits: Limited genetic and exposure-history diversity came from having few donors.

Donors, without exception, were Caucasian adults residing in Nashville, Tennessee. TCRdb's table, derived via immunoSEQ multiplex PCR, lists solely in-frame clones and lacks some. The data contain around 430,000 clones, more than 75% of them seen just once; the ten biggest clones take up 13%. The chain is built from TRBV10-2 and TRBJ1-1; tentative D call: TRBD1 (5 bases). The source is a woman aged 40 to 49 in good health. Some clones in this sample may be carry-over from other donors' samples. Sequencing was carried out using PBMCs. The CDR3 DNA reads as TGCGCCAGCACCTGGGGCTGGCAGCATGACACTGAAGCTTTCTTT. It yields the protein CASTWGWQHDTEAFF.